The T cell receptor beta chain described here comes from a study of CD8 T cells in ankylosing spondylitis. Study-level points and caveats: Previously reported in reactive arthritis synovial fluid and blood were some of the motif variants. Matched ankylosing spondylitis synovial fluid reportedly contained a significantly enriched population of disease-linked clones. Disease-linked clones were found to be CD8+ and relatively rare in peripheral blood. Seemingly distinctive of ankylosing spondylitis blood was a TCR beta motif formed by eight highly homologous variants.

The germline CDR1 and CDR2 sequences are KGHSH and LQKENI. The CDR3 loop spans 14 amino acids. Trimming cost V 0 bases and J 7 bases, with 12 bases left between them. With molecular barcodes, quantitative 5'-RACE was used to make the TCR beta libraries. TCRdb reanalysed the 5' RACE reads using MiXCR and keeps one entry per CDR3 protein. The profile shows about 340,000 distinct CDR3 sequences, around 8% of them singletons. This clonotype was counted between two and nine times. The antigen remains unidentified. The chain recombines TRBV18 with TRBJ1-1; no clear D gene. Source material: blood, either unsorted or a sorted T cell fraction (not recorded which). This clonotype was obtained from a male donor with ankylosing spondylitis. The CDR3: CASSPPSGFSEAFF. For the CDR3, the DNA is TGTGCCAGCTCACCACCGTCGGGATTTAGTGAAGCTTTCTTT.